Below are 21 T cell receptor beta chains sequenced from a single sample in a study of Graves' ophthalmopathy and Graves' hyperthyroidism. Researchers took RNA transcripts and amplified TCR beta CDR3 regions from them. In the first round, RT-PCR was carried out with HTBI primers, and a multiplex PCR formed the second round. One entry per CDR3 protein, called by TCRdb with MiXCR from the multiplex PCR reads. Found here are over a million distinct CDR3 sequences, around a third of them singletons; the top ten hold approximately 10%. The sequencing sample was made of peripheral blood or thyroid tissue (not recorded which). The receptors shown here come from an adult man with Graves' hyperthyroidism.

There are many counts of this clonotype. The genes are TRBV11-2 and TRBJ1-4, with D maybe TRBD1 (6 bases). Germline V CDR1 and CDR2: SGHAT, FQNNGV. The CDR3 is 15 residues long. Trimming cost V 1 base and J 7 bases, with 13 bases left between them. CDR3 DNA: TGTGCCAGCAGCTTAGGAGCCAGGGGATCTGAAAAACTGTTTTTT. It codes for CASSLGARGSEKLFF.

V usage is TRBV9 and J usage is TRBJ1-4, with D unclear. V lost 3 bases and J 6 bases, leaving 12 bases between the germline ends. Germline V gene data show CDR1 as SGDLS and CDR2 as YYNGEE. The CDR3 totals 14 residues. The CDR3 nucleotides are TGTGCCAGCAGCGAACGTAATGGAGATGAAAAACTGTTTTTT. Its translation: CASSERNGDEKLFF.

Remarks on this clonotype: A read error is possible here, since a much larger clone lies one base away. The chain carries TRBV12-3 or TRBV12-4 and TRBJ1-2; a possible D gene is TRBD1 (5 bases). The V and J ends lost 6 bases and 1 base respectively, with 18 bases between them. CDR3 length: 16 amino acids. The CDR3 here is CASRRAGTTDNYGYTF. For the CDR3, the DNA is TGTGCCAGCAGAAGAGCGGGAACGACAGATAACTATGGCTACACCTTC.

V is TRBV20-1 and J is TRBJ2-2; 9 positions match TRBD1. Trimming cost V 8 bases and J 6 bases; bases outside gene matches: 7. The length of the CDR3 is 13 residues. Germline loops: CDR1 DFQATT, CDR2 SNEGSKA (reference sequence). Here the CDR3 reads CSSTGQGSGELFF. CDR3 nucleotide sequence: TGCAGTTCTACGGGACAGGGCTCCGGGGAGCTGTTTTTT.

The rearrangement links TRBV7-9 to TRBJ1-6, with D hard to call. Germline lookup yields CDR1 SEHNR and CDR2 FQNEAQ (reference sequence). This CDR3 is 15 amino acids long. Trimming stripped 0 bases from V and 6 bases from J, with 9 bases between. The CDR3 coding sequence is TGTGCCAGCAGCTTAGCAGGCCAGTTTAATTCACCCCTCCACTTT. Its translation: CASSLAGQFNSPLHF.

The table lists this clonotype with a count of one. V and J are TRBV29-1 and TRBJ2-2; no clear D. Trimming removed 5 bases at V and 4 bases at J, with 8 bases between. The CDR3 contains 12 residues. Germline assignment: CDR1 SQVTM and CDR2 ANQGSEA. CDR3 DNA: TGCAGCGTTCCGGGTTCCACCGGGGAGCTGTTTTTT. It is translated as CSVPGSTGELFF.

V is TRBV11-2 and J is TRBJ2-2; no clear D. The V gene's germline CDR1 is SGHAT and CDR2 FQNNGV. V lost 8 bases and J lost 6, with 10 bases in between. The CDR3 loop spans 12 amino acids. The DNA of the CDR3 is TGTGCCAGCTATCCTAGACCCGGGGAGCTGTTTTTT. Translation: CASYPRPGELFF.

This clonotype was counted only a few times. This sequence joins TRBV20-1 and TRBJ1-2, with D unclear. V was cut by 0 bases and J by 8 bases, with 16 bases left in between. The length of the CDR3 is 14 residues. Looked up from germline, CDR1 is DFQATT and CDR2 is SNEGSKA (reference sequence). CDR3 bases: TGCAGTGCTAGAGATCTGAGAGATCCTCGGGGCTACACCTTC. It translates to CSARDLRDPRGYTF.

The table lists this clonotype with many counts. DNA for the CDR3: TGTGCCAGCAGCTATCGCGGGACATATGAAAAACTGTTTTTT. This gives the protein CASSYRGTYEKLFF. The V gene is TRBV5-6, the J gene TRBJ1-4; tentatively, D is TRBD1 (6 bases). Trimming removed 3 bases from V and 6 bases from J, with 12 bases in between. Germline CDR1 reads SGHDT; CDR2 reads YYEEEE. This CDR3 is 14 amino acids long.

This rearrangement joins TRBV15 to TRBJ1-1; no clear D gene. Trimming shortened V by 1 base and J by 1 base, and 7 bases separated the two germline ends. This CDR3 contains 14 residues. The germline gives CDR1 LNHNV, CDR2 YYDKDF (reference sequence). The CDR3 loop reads CATSRGLGNTEAFF. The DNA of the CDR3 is TGTGCCACCAGCAGAGGATTGGGGAACACTGAAGCTTTCTTT.

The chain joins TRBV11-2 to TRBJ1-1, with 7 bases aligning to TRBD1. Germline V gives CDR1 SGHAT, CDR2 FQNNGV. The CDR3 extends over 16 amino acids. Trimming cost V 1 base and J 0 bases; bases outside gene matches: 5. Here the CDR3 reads CASSLAAGTVNTEAFF. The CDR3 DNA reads TGTGCCAGCAGCTTAGCGGCCGGGACAGTGAACACTGAAGCTTTCTTT.

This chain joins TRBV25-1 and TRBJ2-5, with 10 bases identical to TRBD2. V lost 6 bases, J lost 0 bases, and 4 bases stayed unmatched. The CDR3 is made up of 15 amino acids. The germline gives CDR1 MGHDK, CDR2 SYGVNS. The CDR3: CASSVSGRDQETQYF. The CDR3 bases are TGTGCCAGCAGCGTAAGCGGGAGGGACCAAGAGACCCAGTACTTC.

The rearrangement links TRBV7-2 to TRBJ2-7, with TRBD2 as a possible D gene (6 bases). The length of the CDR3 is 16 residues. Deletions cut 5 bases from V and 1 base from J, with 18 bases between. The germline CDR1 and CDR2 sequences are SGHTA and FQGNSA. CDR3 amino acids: CASSPRLVGHSYEQYF. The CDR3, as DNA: TGTGCCAGCAGCCCTCGACTAGTCGGCCATTCCTACGAGCAGTACTTC.

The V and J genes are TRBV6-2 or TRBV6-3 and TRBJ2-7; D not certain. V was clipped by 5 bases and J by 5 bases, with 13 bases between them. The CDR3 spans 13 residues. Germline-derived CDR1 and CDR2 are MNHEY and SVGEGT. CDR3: CASSPRSWDEQYF. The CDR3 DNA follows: TGTGCCAGCAGTCCCAGGAGTTGGGACGAGCAGTACTTC.

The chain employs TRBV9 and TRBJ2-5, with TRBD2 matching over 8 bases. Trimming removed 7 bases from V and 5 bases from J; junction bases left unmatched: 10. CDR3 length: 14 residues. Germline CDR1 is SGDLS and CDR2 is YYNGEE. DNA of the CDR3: TGTGCCAGCGGCGCCGGGGGGGCCGGGGAGACCCAGTACTTC. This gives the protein CASGAGGAGETQYF.

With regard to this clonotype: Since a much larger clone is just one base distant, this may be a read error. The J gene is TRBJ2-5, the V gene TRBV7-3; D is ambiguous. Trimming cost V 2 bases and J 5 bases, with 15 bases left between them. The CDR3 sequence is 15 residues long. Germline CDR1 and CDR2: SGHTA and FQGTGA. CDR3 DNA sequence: TGTGCCAGCAGCTTAGGTAGCAAAACCGGTGAGACCCAGTACTTC. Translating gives CASSLGSKTGETQYF.

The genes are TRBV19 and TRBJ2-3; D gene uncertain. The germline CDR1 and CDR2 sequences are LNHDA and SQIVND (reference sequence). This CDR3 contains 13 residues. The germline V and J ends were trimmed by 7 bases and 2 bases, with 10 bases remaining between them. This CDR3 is CASKADITDTQYF. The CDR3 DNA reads TGTGCCAGTAAGGCAGACATCACAGATACGCAGTATTTT.

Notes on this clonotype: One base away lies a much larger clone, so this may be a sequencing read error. DNA for the CDR3: TGCGCCAGCAGCTCGGTGTTAGAGGCCGGGGAGCTGTTTTTT. Its translation is CASSSVLEAGELFF. This sequence joins TRBV5-1 and TRBJ2-2, with D uncertain. Deletions cut 3 bases from V and 6 bases from J, with 12 bases between. Germline CDR1 SGHRS, CDR2 YFSETQ. There are 14 residues in the CDR3.

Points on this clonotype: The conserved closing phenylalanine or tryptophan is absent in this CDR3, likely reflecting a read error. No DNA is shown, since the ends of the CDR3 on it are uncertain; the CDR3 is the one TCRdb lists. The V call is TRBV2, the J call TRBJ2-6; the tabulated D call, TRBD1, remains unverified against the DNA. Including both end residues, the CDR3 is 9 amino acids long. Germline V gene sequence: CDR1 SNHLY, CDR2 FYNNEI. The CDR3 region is CASSGPGTS.

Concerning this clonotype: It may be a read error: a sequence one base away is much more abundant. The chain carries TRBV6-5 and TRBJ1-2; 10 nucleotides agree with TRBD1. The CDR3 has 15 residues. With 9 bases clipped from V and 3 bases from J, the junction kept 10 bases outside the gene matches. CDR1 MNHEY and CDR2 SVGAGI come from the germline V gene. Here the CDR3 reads CARSRQGARHYGYTF. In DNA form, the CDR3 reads TGTGCCAGGAGTCGACAGGGGGCCCGTCACTATGGCTACACCTTC.

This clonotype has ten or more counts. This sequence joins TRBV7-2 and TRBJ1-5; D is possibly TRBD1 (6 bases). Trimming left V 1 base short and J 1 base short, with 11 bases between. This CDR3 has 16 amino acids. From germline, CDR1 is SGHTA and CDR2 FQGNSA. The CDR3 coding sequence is TGTGCCAGCAGCTTAGTTGCAGGGGTGAGCAATCAGCCCCAGCATTTT. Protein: CASSLVAGVSNQPQHF. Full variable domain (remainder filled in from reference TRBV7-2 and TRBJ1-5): GAGVSQSPSNKVTEKGKDVELRCDPISGHTALYWYRQSLGQGLEFLIYFQGNSAPDKSGLPSDRFSAERTGGSVSTLTIQRTQQEDSAVYLCASSLVAGVSNQPQHFGDGTRLSIL.